Given below is one T cell receptor (beta chain) in context. Its specificity is unknown. Per germline, CDR1 MNHEY and CDR2 SVGAGI. Losses at the gene ends were 2 bases for V and 5 bases for J; bases not matched to a gene: 8. This CDR3 contains 15 residues. This sample is drawn from a study of beta chain features in type 1 diabetes. Study-wide background: Across all samples, fewer than 140 million sorted cells were examined. Points from the study as a whole: Any HLA type influence on TCRB rearrangement was left unresolved here. Among all four CD4+ subsets, Type 1 diabetes patients had TCRB CDR3s that were moderately but significantly shorter.

Expressed TCRB transcripts were sequenced, since all the RNA that had been isolated was reverse transcribed. Mean read depth for stem cell-like memory T cell samples was roughly 1 million reads. Measured with immunoSEQ multiplex PCR; TCRdb has only the in-frame clones, and not every one. The sample has around 50,000 clones, roughly 40% seen once. Material: stem cell memory CD4+ T cells from blood. The TCR comes from a man aged 25 to 45 with type 1 diabetes. The chain carries TRBV6-5 and TRBJ2-5, with TRBD2 identical over 7 bases. In nucleotides, the CDR3 is TGTGCCAGCAGTTACGGACTAGACCCACGGGAGACCCAGTACTTC. It codes for CASSYGLDPRETQYF.